A single sample is the source of the 11 T cell receptor beta chains below, sequenced in a study of technical replicates of blood from a handful of donors. TCRdb keeps only in-frame clones here, not all; method: immunoSEQ multiplex PCR. Of approximately 70,000 clones in the sample, over 85% were seen once. The sequencing sample was made of T cells isolated from PBMCs. The receptors were gathered from a human donor in good health.

The rearrangement joins TRBV4-2 to TRBJ1-5; D unclear. The CDR3 has 15 residues. Per the germline V gene, CDR1 is LGHNA and CDR2 is YNFKEQ. V lost 0 bases to trimming and J lost 4 bases, with 10 bases between them. The CDR3 DNA follows: TGTGCCAGCAGCCAAGATCTACCGATTAATCAGCCCCAGCATTTT. Translated, it gives CASSQDLPINQPQHF.

This rearrangement joins TRBV4-2 to TRBJ2-7, with D possibly matching TRBD1 (6 bases). The CDR3 is 13 residues long. V lost 1 base and J 5 bases, leaving 9 bases between the germline ends. CDR1 and CDR2 from the germline V gene are LGHNA and YNFKEQ. The CDR3 sequence: CASSQGGGDEQYF. In DNA, the CDR3 is TGTGCCAGCAGCCAAGGTGGGGGCGACGAGCAGTACTTC.

The chain employs TRBV7-9 and TRBJ1-1; possibly TRBD1 for D (6 bases). Trimming pared 5 bases from V and 1 base from J, leaving 11 bases between. The germline CDR1 and CDR2 sequences are SEHNR and FQNEAQ (reference sequence). The CDR3 has 14 residues. The CDR3 reads CASSTQTGNTEAFF. CDR3 coding DNA: TGTGCCAGCAGCACACAGACAGGGAACACTGAAGCTTTCTTT.

The CDR3 reads CASSGRDSSYEQYF. The CDR3 DNA sequence: TGTGCCAGCAGCGGAAGGGACAGCTCCTACGAGCAGTACTTC. This chain connects TRBV9 to TRBJ2-7; 7 bases map to TRBD1. The junction had 3 bases not matched to a gene; V was cut back by 3 bases and J by 0 bases. The V gene's germline CDR1 is SGDLS and CDR2 YYNGEE. This CDR3 region has 14 residues.

There are a few counts of this clone. J is TRBJ1-1 and V is TRBV28; no reliable D call. Trimming pared 9 bases from V and 5 bases from J, leaving 16 bases between. This CDR3 contains 13 residues. In germline, CDR1 is MDHEN, CDR2 SYDVKM. This CDR3 is CASPRRDGTEAFF. CDR3 coding DNA: TGTGCCAGTCCGAGACGGGATGGAACTGAAGCTTTCTTT.

This chain links TRBV5-4 with TRBJ2-7; D is perhaps TRBD2 (5 bases). Germline assignment: CDR1 SGHNT and CDR2 YYREEE (reference sequence). CDR3 length equals 13 residues. V lost 3 bases to trimming and J lost 7 bases, with 14 bases between them. The CDR3 sequence is CASSSLATGEQYF. The CDR3 DNA is TGTGCCAGCAGCTCTCTAGCAACCGGAGAGCAGTACTTC.

CDR3 protein: CASSEDRGEQYF. The CDR3 DNA follows: TGTGCCAGCAGTGAAGACAGGGGCGAGCAGTACTTC. This sequence joins TRBV2 and TRBJ2-7; TRBD1 matches at 7 bases. Germline loops: CDR1 SNHLY, CDR2 FYNNEI. Germline trimming cut 1 base from V and 6 bases from J; bases unmatched to any gene: 0. CDR3 length: 12 residues. The full variable domain, in which reference TRBV2 and TRBJ2-7 provide the parts outside the CDR3, is EPEVTQTPSHQVTQMGQEVILRCVPISNHLYFYWYRQILGQKVEFLVSFYNNEISEKSEIFDDQFSVERPDGSNFTLKIRSTKLEDSAMYFCASSEDRGEQYFGPGTRLTVT.

The rearrangement joins TRBV11-2 to TRBJ1-4; 12 bases map to TRBD1. Germline CDR1 SGHAT, CDR2 FQNNGV. The CDR3 has 14 amino acids. Losses at the gene ends were 3 bases for V and 7 bases for J; bases not matched to a gene: 0. CDR3 protein: CASSLGQGAEKLFF. The CDR3 DNA follows: TGTGCCAGCAGCTTGGGACAGGGGGCTGAAAAACTGTTTTTT.

The V gene is TRBV5-8, the J gene TRBJ2-7, with D perhaps TRBD1 (5 bases). The CDR3 sequence is 12 residues long. Trimming left V 5 bases short and J 4 bases short, with 10 bases between. Germline loops: CDR1 SGHTS, CDR2 YDEGEE. The CDR3: CASRKQEYEQYF. Written as DNA, the CDR3 is TGTGCCAGCAGGAAACAGGAATACGAGCAGTACTTC.

The chain couples TRBV6-6 to TRBJ2-1; maybe TRBD2 (5 bases). The CDR3 runs 16 residues. Germline-derived CDR1 and CDR2 are MNHNY and SVGAGI (reference sequence). V was cut by 0 bases and J by 0 bases, with 9 bases left in between. The CDR3 here is CASSYSTSGSYNEQFF. The CDR3 DNA sequence: TGTGCCAGCAGTTACTCTACCAGCGGCTCCTACAATGAGCAGTTCTTC.

The chain joins TRBV10-3 to TRBJ2-6; maybe TRBD1 (5 bases). V dropped 3 bases and J dropped 0 bases, with 6 bases sitting between them. The CDR3 spans 15 residues. From germline, CDR1 is ENHRY and CDR2 SYGVKD. The CDR3 sequence: CAISEGDSGANVLTF. The CDR3 DNA follows: TGTGCCATCAGTGAAGGGGACTCTGGGGCCAACGTCCTGACTTTC.